Each of the 31 T cell receptor beta chains below was sequenced from the same sample in a study of T cell responses to AZD1222 COVID-19 vaccine. Method: immunoSEQ multiplex PCR; TCRdb's copy keeps in-frame clones and lacks some. Among 86,000 or so clones listed, approximately 90% were seen once. Here the sequenced sample was peripheral blood, taken 28 days after the second AZD1222 dose. All receptors come from an adult who received the AZD1222 COVID-19 vaccine.

The chain is built from TRBV11-2 and TRBJ1-5; no clear D gene. CDR1 is SGHAT and CDR2 is FQNNGV in the germline V gene. The CDR3 has 14 residues. V was shortened by 3 bases and J by 5 bases, with 11 bases between the two germline ends. The CDR3 nucleotides are TGTGCCAGCAGCTTTAGCAGCTACCATCAGCCCCAGCATTTT. Protein: CASSFSSYHQPQHF. Full variable domain (outside the CDR3, taken from reference TRBV11-2 and TRBJ1-5): EAGVAQSPRYKIIEKRQSVAFWCNPISGHATLYWYQQILGQGPKLLIQFQNNGVVDDSQLPKDRFSAERLKGVDSTLKIQPAKLEDSAVYLCASSFSSYHQPQHFGDGTRLSIL.

This chain links TRBV2 with TRBJ2-2, with D tentatively TRBD2 (6 bases). Per germline, CDR1 SNHLY and CDR2 FYNNEI. The CDR3 contains 18 residues. V lost 6 bases to trimming and J lost 4 bases, with 24 bases between them. The chain's CDR3 is CASRTYGGGDRVTGELFF. CDR3 DNA sequence: TGTGCCAGCAGGACGTATGGAGGAGGGGACCGGGTCACCGGGGAGCTGTTTTTT.

V gene TRBV18 combines with J gene TRBJ1-5; D possibly corresponds to TRBD1 (6 bases). The CDR3 runs 17 residues. Deletions cut 1 base from V and 4 bases from J, with 17 bases between. Germline CDR1 and CDR2: KGHSH and LQKENI. CDR3 sequence: CASSPLGGGAGNQPQHF. In nucleotides, the CDR3 is TGTGCCAGCTCACCACTGGGTGGGGGCGCGGGGAATCAGCCCCAGCATTTT.

The rearrangement joins TRBV5-1 to TRBJ1-2; 7 bases align to TRBD1. V gave up 6 bases and J gave up 2 bases; unmatched junction bases: 13. Germline CDR1 SGHRS, CDR2 YFSETQ. This CDR3 has 16 residues. Here the CDR3 DNA reads TGCGCCAGCACGGGGACAGCCTTCGCGAAGAACTATGGCTACACCTTC. Protein sequence: CASTGTAFAKNYGYTF.

The rearrangement uses TRBV28 and TRBJ1-5; no firm D call. The ends were cut back, 3 bases at V and 5 bases at J, with 14 bases in the middle. The CDR3 is made up of 15 amino acids. CDR1 is MDHEN, CDR2 SYDVKM, per germline. The CDR3 DNA follows: TGTGCCAGCAGTTTCCTCGGGGTTGACGATCAGCCCCAGCATTTT. Translation: CASSFLGVDDQPQHF.

This chain joins TRBV2 and TRBJ2-5; TRBD1 or TRBD2 may be the D gene (5 bases each). Germline V lookup: CDR1 SNHLY, CDR2 FYNNEI. Trimming left V 5 bases short and J 4 bases short, with 11 bases between. This CDR3 contains 13 residues. CDR3 loop: CASSFRDGETQYF. CDR3 nucleotides: TGTGCCAGCAGTTTTCGGGACGGAGAGACCCAGTACTTC.

This chain uses TRBV4-2 with TRBJ2-3, with 8 positions matching TRBD2. The germline gives CDR1 LGHNA, CDR2 YNFKEQ. Trimming took 2 bases from V and 5 from J; bases not matched to a gene: 9. The length of the CDR3 is 16 residues. CDR3 nucleotides: TGTGCCAGCAGCCAATCGCAAGCGGGAGTTATAGATACGCAGTATTTT. This encodes CASSQSQAGVIDTQYF.

V gene TRBV2 combines with J gene TRBJ1-5, with 7 bases fitting TRBD1. The germline V gene encodes CDR1 SNHLY and CDR2 FYNNEI. The CDR3 consists of 15 residues. Trimming took 5 bases from V and 0 from J; bases not matched to a gene: 4. CDR3 DNA: TGTGCCAGCAGTAGACAGGGAAATAGCAATCAGCCCCAGCATTTT. It is translated as CASSRQGNSNQPQHF.

The J gene is TRBJ2-5, the V gene TRBV19; 9 nucleotides match TRBD1. Trimming at V came to 6 bases and at J to 3 bases, leaving 8 bases not matched to a gene. This CDR3 comprises 15 residues. Germline V lookup: CDR1 LNHDA, CDR2 SQIVND (reference sequence). The CDR3 nucleotides read TGTGCCAGTAGGCAACAGGGGGCCCTTAAAGAGACCCAGTACTTC. It codes for CASRQQGALKETQYF.

This chain links TRBV11-2 with TRBJ2-7; D tentatively fits TRBD1 or TRBD2 (6 bases each). CDR3 length equals 14 residues. Per germline, CDR1 SGHAT and CDR2 FQNNGV. Trimming removed 6 bases at V and 2 bases at J, with 14 bases between. The CDR3: CASRPRGRTYEQYF. CDR3 bases: TGTGCCAGCAGACCCCGGGGGCGAACCTACGAGCAGTACTTC.

The chain is built from TRBV9 and TRBJ2-2, with D perhaps matching TRBD1 or TRBD2 (6 bases each). The CDR3 consists of 16 residues. The germline gives CDR1 SGDLS, CDR2 YYNGEE. Trimming stripped 4 bases from V and 4 bases from J, with 17 bases between. CDR3 in amino acids: CASSSGGGRATGELFF. The CDR3 DNA follows: TGTGCCAGCAGCTCAGGAGGGGGGCGCGCCACCGGGGAGCTGTTTTTT.

This rearrangement joins TRBV28 to TRBJ2-1, with 7 nucleotides matching TRBD2. Per germline, CDR1 MDHEN and CDR2 SYDVKM. J gave up 7 bases and V 0 bases, and 6 bases lay outside the gene matches. This CDR3 spans 15 amino acids. Written as DNA, the CDR3 is TGTGCCAGCAGTTTATGGGGACCCGGGGGGAATGAGCAGTTCTTC. It codes for CASSLWGPGGNEQFF.

The rearrangement links TRBV5-1 to TRBJ1-1; 7 bases are shared with TRBD1. The germline CDR1 and CDR2 sequences are SGHRS and YFSETQ. CDR3 length: 15 amino acids. V lost 2 bases to trimming and J lost 5 bases; unmatched junction nucleotides: 9. CDR3 sequence (DNA): TGCGCCAGCAGCTTAGGAAGGACAGGCTTGACTGAAGCTTTCTTT. It is translated as CASSLGRTGLTEAFF.

The chain has TRBV27 and TRBJ2-3; D is unresolved. The germline V gene encodes CDR1 MNHEY and CDR2 SMNVEV (reference sequence). The CDR3 has 11 residues. V shed 7 bases and J shed 4 bases, with 6 bases lying between them. The CDR3 loop reads CASTRADTQYF. The CDR3 DNA reads TGTGCCAGCACCCGGGCAGATACGCAGTATTTT.

The rearrangement links TRBV6-1 to TRBJ1-2; no definite D call. V gave up 3 bases and J gave up 0 bases, with 11 bases separating them. The CDR3 loop spans 15 amino acids. Germline values: CDR1 MNHNS, CDR2 SASEGT. In DNA, the CDR3 is TGTGCCAGCAGTGACCCCGGGAGAGCTAACTATGGCTACACCTTC. Translation: CASSDPGRANYGYTF.

The sample holds one count of this clone. The chain links TRBV28 to TRBJ2-1; D not resolved. Germline V CDR1 and CDR2: MDHEN, SYDVKM. The CDR3 extends over 12 amino acids. V was trimmed by 8 bases and J by 2 bases, leaving 7 bases between them. CDR3 sequence reads: CASREAYNEQFF. Written as DNA, the CDR3 is TGTGCCAGCCGAGAAGCCTACAATGAGCAGTTCTTC.

The chain couples TRBV10-3 to TRBJ2-7; D perhaps matches TRBD1 (6 bases). The CDR3 length is 13 residues. The germline V gene has CDR1 ENHRY and CDR2 SYGVKD. Trimming removed 6 bases from V and 4 bases from J, with 13 bases in between. CDR3 nucleotide sequence: TGTGCCATCAGCCGACGGGACATATACGAGCAGTACTTC. Its translation: CAISRRDIYEQYF.

The J gene is TRBJ2-7, the V gene TRBV27, with D uncertain. This CDR3 contains 13 residues. Germline V gives CDR1 MNHEY, CDR2 SMNVEV (reference sequence). Trimming stripped 2 bases from V and 5 bases from J, with 10 bases between. The CDR3 DNA follows: TGTGCCAGCAGTTTACGCCTACCCCACGAGCAGTACTTC. It translates to CASSLRLPHEQYF.

The chain joins TRBV5-1 to TRBJ1-4; TRBD1 matches at 8 bases. This CDR3 is 15 amino acids long. Looked up from germline, CDR1 is SGHRS and CDR2 is YFSETQ. V lost 4 bases to trimming and J lost 6 bases; unmatched junction nucleotides: 8. CDR3 loop: CASSRRQGLYEKLFF. CDR3 nucleotide sequence: TGCGCCAGCAGCAGAAGACAGGGGTTATATGAAAAACTGTTTTTT.

The CDR3 sequence is CSVAVKDRAISGNTIYF. Written as DNA, the CDR3 is TGCAGCGTTGCGGTTAAGGACAGGGCCATCTCTGGAAACACCATATATTTT. The rearrangement links TRBV29-1 to TRBJ1-3; TRBD1 aligns across 8 bases. Germline V lookup: CDR1 SQVTM, CDR2 ANQGSEA. This CDR3 has 17 amino acids. V gave up 4 bases and J gave up 0 bases; unmatched junction bases: 11.

The rearrangement joins TRBV2 to TRBJ1-1; TRBD1 matches at 8 bases. The V and J ends lost 3 bases and 1 base, in that order; junction bases with no gene match: 4. Germline lookup yields CDR1 SNHLY and CDR2 FYNNEI. The CDR3 covers 15 residues. DNA of the CDR3: TGTGCCAGCAGTGATCTTGGGACAGGGAACACTGAAGCTTTCTTT. Protein sequence: CASSDLGTGNTEAFF.

The chain carries TRBV6-5 and TRBJ1-1; no clear D gene. The CDR3 is made up of 11 amino acids. Germline V gene data show CDR1 as MNHEY and CDR2 as SVGAGI. V was clipped by 7 bases and J by 1 base, with 4 bases between them. The CDR3 DNA reads as TGTGCCAGCATCAGGAACACTGAAGCTTTCTTT. This sequence encodes CASIRNTEAFF.

This chain uses TRBV25-1 with TRBJ2-1; no reliable D call. With 1 base removed from V and 5 bases from J, the gap between germline ends came to 6 bases. The CDR3 loop spans 13 amino acids. Germline CDR1 MGHDK, CDR2 SYGVNS. The CDR3 protein is CASSEFNDNEQFF. DNA for the CDR3: TGTGCCAGCAGTGAATTCAACGACAATGAGCAGTTCTTC.

The chain links TRBV5-1 to TRBJ2-3; 8 bases fit TRBD1. CDR1 is SGHRS, CDR2 YFSETQ, per germline. The CDR3 spans 15 residues. V lost 2 bases to trimming and J lost 5 bases; unmatched junction nucleotides: 7. This CDR3 reads CASSFLQGVEDTQYF. In nucleotides, the CDR3 is TGCGCCAGCAGCTTCTTACAGGGGGTGGAAGATACGCAGTATTTT.

This chain connects TRBV10-3 to TRBJ2-7; no reliable D call. Germline assignment: CDR1 ENHRY and CDR2 SYGVKD. V dropped 9 bases and J dropped 1 base, with 16 bases sitting between them. This CDR3 is built from 14 residues. This CDR3 reads CAMSLGIGSYEQYF. For the CDR3, the DNA is TGTGCCATGTCTTTGGGGATCGGATCCTACGAGCAGTACTTC.

There are a few counts of this clone. The chain has TRBV5-1 and TRBJ2-7; 7 bases match TRBD1. The CDR3 loop spans 13 amino acids. The germline CDR1 and CDR2 sequences are SGHRS and YFSETQ. Trimming took 2 bases from V and 5 from J; bases not matched to a gene: 4. The CDR3 sequence: CASSLNTGDEQYF. CDR3 nucleotides: TGCGCCAGCAGCTTAAATACAGGGGACGAGCAGTACTTC.

The chain combines TRBV12-5 with TRBJ2-7; 10 bases align to TRBD1. Germline assignment: CDR1 LGHNT and CDR2 FRNRAP. This CDR3 is built from 16 residues. V trimming: 0 bases; J trimming: 5 bases; junction bases outside the gene matches: 7. In nucleotides, the CDR3 is TGTGCTAGTGGTTTGGTACCGGACAGGGGGATCCACGAGCAGTACTTC. This sequence encodes CASGLVPDRGIHEQYF. Based on the CDR3 plus reference TRBV12-5 and TRBJ2-7, the full variable domain is DARVTQTPRHKVTEMGQEVTMRCQPILGHNTVFWYRQTMMQGLELLAYFRNRAPLDDSGMPKDRFSAEMPDATLATLKIQPSEPRDSAVYFCASGLVPDRGIHEQYFGPGTRLTVT.

The chain employs TRBV15 and TRBJ2-1; 12 bases align to TRBD2. Germline assignment: CDR1 LNHNV and CDR2 YYDKDF (reference sequence). This CDR3 has 14 amino acids. With 3 bases clipped from V and 13 bases from J, the junction kept 7 bases outside the gene matches. CDR3 loop: CATSRAGLAGYQFF. The CDR3 coding sequence is TGTGCCACCAGCAGGGCCGGACTAGCGGGATACCAGTTCTTC.

The chain employs TRBV29-1 and TRBJ1-2, with TRBD1 identical over 7 bases. J lost 0 bases, V lost 7 bases, and 14 bases had no gene match. Per the germline V gene, CDR1 is SQVTM and CDR2 is ANQGSEA. The CDR3 is 16 residues long. CDR3 in amino acids: CSAGGGQFASNYGYTF. CDR3 DNA: TGCAGCGCTGGGGGGGGACAGTTTGCCTCTAACTATGGCTACACCTTC.

The chain combines TRBV10-3 with TRBJ1-5; 8 bases line up with TRBD1. V dropped 10 bases and J dropped 3; count of bases not matched to a gene: 11. The CDR3 length is 15 residues. Germline loops: CDR1 ENHRY, CDR2 SYGVKD. The CDR3 loop reads CATARQGAVNQPQHF. CDR3 nucleotide sequence: TGTGCCACCGCTAGGCAGGGGGCGGTCAATCAGCCCCAGCATTTT.

This clone was picked up one time. The chain recombines TRBV27 with TRBJ2-7; 8 bases map to TRBD2. The CDR3 consists of 15 residues. V dropped 3 bases and J dropped 0; count of bases not matched to a gene: 4. Germline values: CDR1 MNHEY, CDR2 SMNVEV (reference sequence). DNA of the CDR3: TGTGCCAGCAGTTTTGGTAGCGGGAACTCCTACGAGCAGTACTTC. The encoded protein is CASSFGSGNSYEQYF.